These T cell receptor beta chains were read from a single sample in a study of T cells in Graves' hyperthyroidism and ophthalmopathy. Each CDR3 protein gets one entry after TCRdb re-called the multiplex PCR reads with MiXCR. Here the sample spans under 350,000 distinct CDR3 sequences, roughly 20% being singletons. The sample taken for sequencing was blood. These receptors all stem from a woman in her forties or fifties with Graves' hyperthyroidism. Both conserved end residues are part of each CDR3. Each record gives: J gene, V gene, clone size, D gene, CDR3 DNA, CDR3 protein. A D gene is named only where the DNA matches it firmly. Size is omitted from some rows. Given values are once, few, many or a class for expanded clones.

j_call: TRBJ2-3
v_call: TRBV5-4
clone_size: .
d_call: .
cdr3_nt: TGTGCCAGCAGCTTGTGGGGGGCTACTAGCACAGATACGCAGTATTTT
cdr3_aa: CASSLWGATSTDTQYF

j_call: TRBJ1-6
v_call: TRBV7-8
clone_size: many
d_call: .
cdr3_nt: TGTGCCAGCAGCTTAGTGGCGGTCCGCTCCTATAATTCACCCCTCCACTTT
cdr3_aa: CASSLVAVRSYNSPLHF

j_call: TRBJ1-1
v_call: TRBV30
clone_size: few
d_call: TRBD1
cdr3_nt: TGTGCCTGGAGTGTACGGGAGGGGGCCCCTGAAGCTTTCTTT
cdr3_aa: CAWSVREGAPEAFF

j_call: TRBJ1-1
v_call: TRBV11-2
clone_size: .
d_call: TRBD1
cdr3_nt: TGTGCCAGCAGCCTCCGGGACAGGGGGATGAACACTGAAGCTTTCTTT
cdr3_aa: CASSLRDRGMNTEAFF

j_call: TRBJ2-3
v_call: TRBV9
clone_size: .
d_call: .
cdr3_nt: TGTGCCAGCAGCGAAACGACATCGGGCGCAGATATGCAGTATTTT
cdr3_aa: CASSETTSGADMQYF

j_call: TRBJ1-2
v_call: TRBV28
clone_size: .
d_call: .
cdr3_nt: TGTGCCAGCAGCCCCGCGGTGAGGGCGGCGGCTAACTATGGCTACACCTTC
cdr3_aa: CASSPAVRAAANYGYTF

j_call: TRBJ2-1
v_call: TRBV12-3/TRBV12-4
clone_size: many
d_call: .
cdr3_nt: TGTGCCAGCAGTTTGTACCCCGATGAGCAGTTCTTC
cdr3_aa: CASSLYPDEQFF

j_call: TRBJ2-5
v_call: TRBV5-1
clone_size: few
d_call: TRBD2
cdr3_nt: TGCGCCAGCAGCTTGAGTAGCGGGGAACAAGAGACCCAGTACTTC
cdr3_aa: CASSLSSGEQETQYF

j_call: TRBJ2-1
v_call: TRBV7-2
clone_size: many
d_call: TRBD2
cdr3_nt: TGTGCCAGCAGCTCTCCCGGGACTAGCGGGTACAATGAGCAGTTCTTC
cdr3_aa: CASSSPGTSGYNEQFF

j_call: TRBJ2-7
v_call: TRBV20-1
clone_size: .
d_call: .
cdr3_nt: TGCAGTGCTAGATCCCCTGGGTCTTACCGCTCCTACGAGCAGTACTTC
cdr3_aa: CSARSPGSYRSYEQYF

j_call: TRBJ2-5
v_call: TRBV5-1
clone_size: .
d_call: .
cdr3_nt: TGCGCCAGCAGCGACTCCGGGACACAACAAGAGACCCAGTACTTC
cdr3_aa: CASSDSGTQQETQYF

j_call: TRBJ2-5
v_call: TRBV5-8
clone_size: .
d_call: .
cdr3_nt: TGTGCCAGCAGCAAGGGGGGAGGCTCCCAAGAGACCCAGTACTTC
cdr3_aa: CASSKGGGSQETQYF

j_call: TRBJ1-5
v_call: TRBV7-9
clone_size: .
d_call: .
cdr3_nt: TGTGCCAGCAGCTTAGCCGGGACGGACAATCAGCCCCAGCATTTT
cdr3_aa: CASSLAGTDNQPQHF

j_call: TRBJ2-7
v_call: TRBV7-9
clone_size: .
d_call: .
cdr3_nt: TGTGCCAGCAGACCGGACCGACACTTCTCCTACGAGCAGTACTTC
cdr3_aa: CASRPDRHFSYEQYF

j_call: TRBJ1-2
v_call: TRBV5-6
clone_size: few
d_call: .
cdr3_nt: TGTGCCAGCAGCTTCCCCACAGATCAGGGCTACACCTTC
cdr3_aa: CASSFPTDQGYTF

j_call: TRBJ2-5
v_call: TRBV20-1
clone_size: few
d_call: .
cdr3_nt: TGCAGTGCTAGAGATACCCTGGCGGGGAGGCTCCAAGAGACCCAGTACTTC
cdr3_aa: CSARDTLAGRLQETQYF

j_call: TRBJ2-5
v_call: TRBV29-1
clone_size: .
d_call: .
cdr3_nt: TGCAGCGTACTCAGACAGTATCAGGAGACCCAGTACTTC
cdr3_aa: CSVLRQYQETQYF

j_call: TRBJ2-1
v_call: TRBV7-2
clone_size: few
d_call: TRBD2
cdr3_nt: TGTGCCAGCAGCTTACGGCTAGCGGGAGTACCCCTGCATGAGCAGTTCTTC
cdr3_aa: CASSLRLAGVPLHEQFF

j_call: TRBJ2-3
v_call: TRBV5-1
clone_size: .
d_call: TRBD2
cdr3_nt: TGCGCCAGCAGCTTGGAGGGCGGGAGGGCCGCCGATACGCAGTATTTT
cdr3_aa: CASSLEGGRAADTQYF

j_call: TRBJ2-5
v_call: TRBV9
clone_size: many
d_call: TRBD1
cdr3_nt: TGTGCCAGCAGCGATCTGGGACAGGGGCAAGAGACCCAGTACTTC
cdr3_aa: CASSDLGQGQETQYF

j_call: TRBJ2-5
v_call: TRBV7-9
clone_size: many
d_call: TRBD1
cdr3_nt: TGTGCCAGCAGCTTACAGACAGGGGGCGGCCAAGAGACCCAGTACTTC
cdr3_aa: CASSLQTGGGQETQYF

j_call: TRBJ2-2
v_call: TRBV5-1
clone_size: few
d_call: TRBD1
cdr3_nt: TGCGCCAGCAGCGACCGGACAGGGAACACCGGGGAGCTGTTTTTT
cdr3_aa: CASSDRTGNTGELFF

j_call: TRBJ2-7
v_call: TRBV6-1
clone_size: .
d_call: .
cdr3_nt: TGTGCCAGCAGAGGCGATCGCAAAGACGCCTCCTACGAGCAGTACTTC
cdr3_aa: CASRGDRKDASYEQYF

j_call: TRBJ2-7
v_call: TRBV5-1
clone_size: many
d_call: TRBD1
cdr3_nt: TGCGCCAGCAGCCCGGGACAGGGGCTATACGAGCAGTACTTC
cdr3_aa: CASSPGQGLYEQYF

j_call: TRBJ2-3
v_call: TRBV6-1
clone_size: .
d_call: .
cdr3_nt: TGCTCCGACGTGGGTAACTGCACAGATACGCAGTATTTT
cdr3_aa: CSDVGNCTDTQYF

j_call: TRBJ1-2
v_call: TRBV5-1
clone_size: few
d_call: TRBD1
cdr3_nt: TGCGCCAGCAGCGCGGACGGACAGGGGGCCGCTGGCTACACCTTC
cdr3_aa: CASSADGQGAAGYTF

j_call: TRBJ1-2
v_call: TRBV6-1
clone_size: few
d_call: TRBD1
cdr3_nt: TGTGCCAGCAGTAGGGACAGGGTGAACTATGGCTACACCTTC
cdr3_aa: CASSRDRVNYGYTF

j_call: TRBJ2-6
v_call: TRBV12-3/TRBV12-4
clone_size: many
d_call: TRBD2
cdr3_nt: TGTGCCAGCAGTCCATCTAGCGGGAGGGCTGGGGCCAACGTCCTGACTTTC
cdr3_aa: CASSPSSGRAGANVLTF

j_call: TRBJ1-5
v_call: TRBV5-1
clone_size: .
d_call: .
cdr3_nt: TGCGCCAGCAGCTTCGGGGAGGATCAGCCCCAGCATTTT
cdr3_aa: CASSFGEDQPQHF

j_call: TRBJ2-7
v_call: TRBV6-1
clone_size: few
d_call: .
cdr3_nt: TGTGCCAGCAGCCTCTCCGGGGCAGATTCCTACGAGCAGTACTTC
cdr3_aa: CASSLSGADSYEQYF

j_call: TRBJ1-1
v_call: TRBV6-1
clone_size: many
d_call: .
cdr3_nt: TGTGCCCGTCTTTGTGCGGGGTACACTGAAGCTTTCTTT
cdr3_aa: CARLCAGYTEAFF

j_call: TRBJ2-5
v_call: TRBV7-3
clone_size: few
d_call: TRBD1
cdr3_nt: TGTGCCAGCAGCCCCCATCCGACAGGGATCACAAAGACCCAGTACTTC
cdr3_aa: CASSPHPTGITKTQYF

j_call: TRBJ2-1
v_call: TRBV7-2
clone_size: many
d_call: TRBD2
cdr3_nt: TGTGCCAGCAGCACTCCAAGGGGCGGGAGCCCCCGTACTTACAATGAGCAGTTCTTC
cdr3_aa: CASSTPRGGSPRTYNEQFF

j_call: TRBJ2-2
v_call: TRBV20-1
clone_size: .
d_call: .
cdr3_nt: TGCAGTGCTAGTAGGGGGGGGTCATCCACCGGGGAGCTGTTTTTT
cdr3_aa: CSASRGGSSTGELFF